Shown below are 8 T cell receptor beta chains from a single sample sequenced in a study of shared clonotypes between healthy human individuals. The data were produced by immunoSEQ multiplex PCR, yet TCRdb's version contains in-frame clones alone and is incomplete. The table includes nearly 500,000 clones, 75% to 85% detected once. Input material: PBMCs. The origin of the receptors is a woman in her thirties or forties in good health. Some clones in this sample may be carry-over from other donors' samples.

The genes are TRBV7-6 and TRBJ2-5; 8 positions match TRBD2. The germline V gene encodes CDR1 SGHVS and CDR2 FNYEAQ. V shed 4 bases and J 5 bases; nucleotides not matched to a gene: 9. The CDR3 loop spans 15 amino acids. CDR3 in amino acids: CASSSRLAQRETQYF. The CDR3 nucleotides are TGTGCCAGCAGCTCTAGACTAGCGCAGAGGGAGACCCAGTACTTC.

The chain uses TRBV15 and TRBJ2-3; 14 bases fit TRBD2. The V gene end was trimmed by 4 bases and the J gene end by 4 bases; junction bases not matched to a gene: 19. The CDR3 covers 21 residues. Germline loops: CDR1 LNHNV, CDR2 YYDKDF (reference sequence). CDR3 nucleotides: TGTGCCACCAGCAAACCACGGACTAGCGGGAGGCCCGCCTGGTTTCCAGATACGCAGTATTTT. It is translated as CATSKPRTSGRPAWFPDTQYF.

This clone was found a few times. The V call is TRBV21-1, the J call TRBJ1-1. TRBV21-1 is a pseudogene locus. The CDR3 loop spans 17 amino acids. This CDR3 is CASSKVGGPTLNTEAFF. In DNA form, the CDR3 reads TGTGCCAGCAGCAAAGTCGGGGGGCCAACCTTGAACACTGAAGCTTTCTTT.

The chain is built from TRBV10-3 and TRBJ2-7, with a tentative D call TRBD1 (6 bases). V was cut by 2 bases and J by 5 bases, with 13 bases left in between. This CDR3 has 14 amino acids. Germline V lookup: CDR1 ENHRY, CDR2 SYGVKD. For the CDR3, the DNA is TGTGCCATCAGTGAGGTAGTTGGGGGCAACGAGCAGTACTTC. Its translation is CAISEVVGGNEQYF.

Written as DNA, the CDR3 is TGTGCCTGGAGGGCGGGGAGCGGGAGAAAGGAGACCCAGTACTTC. It codes for CAWRAGSGRKETQYF. The chain links TRBV30 to TRBJ2-5, with TRBD2 matching 8 bases. The V and J ends lost 3 bases and 5 bases, in that order; junction bases with no gene match: 11. In germline, CDR1 is GTSNPN, CDR2 SVGIG (reference sequence). The CDR3 has 15 amino acids.

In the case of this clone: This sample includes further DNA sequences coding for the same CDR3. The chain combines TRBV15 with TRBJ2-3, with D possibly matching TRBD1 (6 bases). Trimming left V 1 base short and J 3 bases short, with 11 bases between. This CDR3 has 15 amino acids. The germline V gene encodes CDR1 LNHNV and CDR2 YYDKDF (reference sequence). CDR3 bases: TGTGCCACCAGCAGAGGCGAGGGGGAGACAGATACGCAGTATTTT. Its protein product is CATSRGEGETDTQYF.

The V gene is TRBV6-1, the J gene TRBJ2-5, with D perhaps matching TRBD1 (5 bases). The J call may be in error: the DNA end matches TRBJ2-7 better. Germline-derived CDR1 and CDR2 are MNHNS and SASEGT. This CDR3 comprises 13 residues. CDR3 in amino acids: CASSARDGYEQYF. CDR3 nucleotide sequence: TGTGCCAGCTCTGCCAGGGATGGCTACGAGCAGTACTTC.

CDR3 sequence: CASSSSTGVDQPQHF. The CDR3 DNA reads TGTGCCAGTAGTTCCTCGACAGGGGTGGATCAGCCCCAGCATTTT. The chain employs TRBV19 and TRBJ1-5; 8 bases fit TRBD1. CDR1 and CDR2 (germline): LNHDA, SQIVND (reference sequence). The CDR3 is 15 residues long. J gave up 5 bases and V 5 bases, and 8 bases lay outside the gene matches. The variable domain in full, with the rest retrieved from reference TRBV19 and TRBJ1-5, is DGGITQSPKYLFRKEGQNVTLSCEQNLNHDAMYWYRQDPGQGLRLIYYSQIVNDFQKGDIAEGYSVSREKKESFPLTVTSAQKNPTAFYLCASSSSTGVDQPQHFGDGTRLSIL.